This TCR beta chain was profiled in a study of blood T cell repertoires in COVID-19. The wider study: Both acute and convalescent COVID-19 samples were obtained from the United States, Italy and Spain.

Between the trimmed V and J ends, which lost 8 bases and 7 bases, there was a span of 12 bases. CDR1 LNHDA and CDR2 SQIVND come from the germline V gene (reference sequence). The CDR3 loop spans 12 amino acids. Assay used: immunoSEQ multiplex PCR; TCRdb lists only in-frame clones, some missing. Among roughly 190,000 clones listed, around 80% were seen once. Assignment of participants to cohorts was predicated upon participant-reported clinical history. Sequencing used PBMCs or T cells enriched from blood (not recorded which). This TCR derives from a woman aged 45-59 years with acute COVID-19. The chain links TRBV19 to TRBJ1-5, with D maybe TRBD1 (5 bases). Here the CDR3 DNA reads TGTGCCAGTGCATGGAAGGGGCAGCCCCAGCATTTT. Its protein product is CASAWKGQPQHF.